The next 4 T cell receptor beta chains were all read from a single sample in a study of blood T cell repertoires in COVID-19 (dated by TCRdb to 2020 to 2022). The receptor library was made with the immunoSEQ multiplex PCR assay. TCRdb provides this immuneACCESS table in a form limited to in-frame rearrangements. Some clones are lacking; in checked studies, under half of them reflect an unresolved V gene, and why the rest are absent is not known. The table for this sample lists 130,000 or so clones; about four fifths of them were counted only once. The top ten constitute more than 2.5% of the sample. The sequenced sample was peripheral blood. Every receptor here comes from a woman older than 75 with acute or convalescent COVID-19.

V and J are TRBV3-1 (or the pseudogene TRBV3-2) and TRBJ1-1; D gene ambiguous. This CDR3 contains 11 residues. Per the germline V gene, CDR1 is LGHDT and CDR2 is YNNKEL (reference sequence). Trimming pared 7 bases from V and 5 bases from J, leaving 8 bases between. CDR3 sequence reads: CASTRGTEAFF. The DNA of the CDR3 is TGTGCCAGCACCCGAGGGACTGAAGCTTTCTTT.

The chain employs TRBV5-6 and TRBJ1-1, with D unresolved. The germline V gene encodes CDR1 SGHDT and CDR2 YYEEEE. The V gene lost 4 bases and the J gene lost 1 base, with 20 bases spanning the gap. The CDR3 totals 17 residues. The CDR3 spells CASSLRLNGGRNTEAFF. CDR3 sequence (DNA): TGTGCCAGCAGCCTAAGACTCAACGGAGGGAGGAACACTGAAGCTTTCTTT.

The V gene is TRBV20-1, the J gene TRBJ1-4; D might be TRBD1 (6 bases). Germline lookup yields CDR1 DFQATT and CDR2 SNEGSKA (reference sequence). Trimming removed 5 bases at V and 7 bases at J, with 8 bases between. This CDR3 comprises 11 residues. CDR3 loop: CSAYRAEKLFF. CDR3 nucleotide sequence: TGCAGTGCTTACAGGGCTGAAAAACTGTTTTTT.

The chain employs TRBV6-5 and TRBJ2-1, with unresolved D. This CDR3 has 13 residues. From germline, CDR1 is MNHEY and CDR2 SVGAGI. Trimming shortened V by 0 bases and J by 5 bases, and 5 bases separated the two germline ends. The CDR3 here is CASSYSPDNEQFF. CDR3 nucleotides: TGTGCCAGCAGTTACTCCCCGGACAATGAGCAGTTCTTC.